This entry features one TCR beta chain sequence. The data derive from a study of blood T cell repertoires in COVID-19. Which cohort a participant joined came from the clinical history participants gave. Method: immunoSEQ multiplex PCR; TCRdb's copy keeps in-frame clones and lacks some. Of 250,000 to 350,000 clones in the sample, 80% to 90% were seen once. With 2 bases clipped from V and 2 bases from J, the junction kept 5 bases outside the gene matches. Germline CDR1 is MGHRA and CDR2 is YSYEKL. The CDR3 extends over 15 amino acids. This sequence originates from a woman younger than 45 who had recovered from COVID-19. V is TRBV4-1 and J is TRBJ1-2; 7 bases map to TRBD1. Sequencing input: PBMCs or T cells enriched from blood (not recorded which). The CDR3 bases are TGCGCCAGCAGCCAACCAGAGACAGGGAACTATGGCTACACCTTC. Its translation is CASSQPETGNYGYTF.